These 12 T cell receptor beta chains came from one sample sequenced in a study of lymphopenia after photon versus proton radiotherapy. Generated by immunoSEQ multiplex PCR, the TCRdb table keeps only in-frame clones and is missing some. The sample includes some 27,000 clones, about 87% of them seen just once. Sequencing used peripheral blood, obtained from a patient treated with proton-based radiotherapy. The source is a woman aged 55-69 years with cholangiocarcinoma. Some clones in this sample may be carry-over from other donors' samples.

V is TRBV19 and J is TRBJ1-4; weak D call: TRBD1 (6 bases). Looked up from germline, CDR1 is LNHDA and CDR2 is SQIVND (reference sequence). This CDR3 has 15 amino acids. Trimming cost V 3 bases and J 3 bases, with 11 bases left between them. The CDR3 here is CASSIPRTANEKLFF. Written as DNA, the CDR3 is TGTGCCAGTAGTATCCCAAGGACAGCTAATGAAAAACTGTTTTTT. The full variable domain, its missing parts supplied by reference TRBV19 and TRBJ1-4, is DGGITQSPKYLFRKEGQNVTLSCEQNLNHDAMYWYRQDPGQGLRLIYYSQIVNDFQKGDIAEGYSVSREKKESFPLTVTSAQKNPTAFYLCASSIPRTANEKLFFGSGTQLSVL.

This clone has more than one count but fewer than ten. This sequence joins TRBV10-3 and TRBJ2-1; 11 positions agree with TRBD2. This CDR3 contains 14 residues. Germline values: CDR1 ENHRY, CDR2 SYGVKD. The V segment lost 8 bases and the J segment 4 bases; nucleotides outside the gene matches: 4. CDR3 region: CAIAGTSGYNEQFF. The CDR3 DNA reads as TGTGCCATCGCCGGGACTAGCGGATACAATGAGCAGTTCTTC.

The V and J genes are TRBV13 and TRBJ2-5; D is ambiguous. Germline V lookup: CDR1 PRHDT, CDR2 FYEKMQ (reference sequence). This CDR3 has 12 amino acids. The germline V and J ends were trimmed by 2 bases and 9 bases, with 10 bases remaining between them. The CDR3 region is CASSLLQQAQYF. Here the CDR3 DNA reads TGTGCCAGCAGCTTACTTCAGCAGGCCCAGTACTTC.

This clone was seen just once. The chain couples TRBV7-2 to TRBJ2-1, with a weak D call TRBD2 (6 bases). CDR3 size: 16 residues. The ends were cut back, 2 bases at V and 2 bases at J, with 13 bases in the middle. The germline V gene has CDR1 SGHTA and CDR2 FQGNSA. This chain's CDR3 is CASSLFLANTYNEQFF. The CDR3 coding sequence is TGTGCCAGCAGCTTATTTCTAGCGAACACCTACAATGAGCAGTTCTTC. The variable domain in full, completed from reference TRBV7-2 and TRBJ2-1, reads GAGVSQSPSNKVTEKGKDVELRCDPISGHTALYWYRQSLGQGLEFLIYFQGNSAPDKSGLPSDRFSAERTGGSVSTLTIQRTQQEDSAVYLCASSLFLANTYNEQFFGPGTRLTVL.

The chain has TRBV2 and TRBJ1-6; perhaps TRBD1 as D (5 bases). The CDR3 is made up of 14 amino acids. Germline V gene data show CDR1 as SNHLY and CDR2 as FYNNEI. The ends were cut back, 7 bases at V and 6 bases at J, with 13 bases in the middle. Written as DNA, the CDR3 is TGTGCCAGCACCATCGGCAGGGCTAATTCACCCCTCCACTTT. Protein sequence: CASTIGRANSPLHF.

The chain joins TRBV7-2 to TRBJ2-7, with 7 positions matching TRBD2. Germline V gene data show CDR1 as SGHTA and CDR2 as FQGNSA. J lost 7 bases, V lost 2 bases, and 14 bases had no gene match. The CDR3 runs to 16 residues. CDR3 amino acids: CASSLSGASLGGEQYF. The CDR3 nucleotides are TGTGCCAGCAGCTTATCCGGGGCCTCGCTCGGGGGGGAGCAGTACTTC.

This clone has just one count. The chain carries TRBV7-2 and TRBJ2-7, with 9 bases lining up with TRBD2. Germline V gene data show CDR1 as SGHTA and CDR2 as FQGNSA. This CDR3 contains 15 residues. Germline trimming cut 5 bases from V and 2 bases from J; bases unmatched to any gene: 7. The CDR3 bases are TGTGCCAGCAGCGTACTAGCGGGCCGAACCTACGAGCAGTACTTC. As protein: CASSVLAGRTYEQYF. Supplemented by reference TRBV7-2 and TRBJ2-7, the full variable domain reads GAGVSQSPSNKVTEKGKDVELRCDPISGHTALYWYRQSLGQGLEFLIYFQGNSAPDKSGLPSDRFSAERTGGSVSTLTIQRTQQEDSAVYLCASSVLAGRTYEQYFGPGTRLTVT.

V usage is TRBV7-2 and J usage is TRBJ2-5; D remains unclear. Trimming took off 4 bases at V and 4 bases at J, with 13 bases between the two ends. The germline gives CDR1 SGHTA, CDR2 FQGNSA. This CDR3 is built from 14 residues. The CDR3 is CASSSQTGSETQYF. Here the CDR3 DNA reads TGTGCCAGCAGCTCACAGACTGGATCAGAGACCCAGTACTTC.

The CDR3 DNA reads TGTGCCAGCAGCTTAGCGGCGGCGGGACCGAGCTCCTACAATGAGCAGTTCTTC. This sequence encodes CASSLAAAGPSSYNEQFF. The chain uses TRBV7-6 and TRBJ2-1; maybe TRBD2 (6 bases). The CDR3 is 18 residues long. V was cut by 0 bases and J by 0 bases, with 15 bases left in between. Germline V gene data show CDR1 as SGHVS and CDR2 as FNYEAQ. Combining the CDR3 with reference TRBV7-6 and TRBJ2-1 gives the whole variable domain GAGVSQSPRYKVTKRGQDVALRCDPISGHVSLYWYRQALGQGPEFLTYFNYEAQQDKSGLPNDRFSAERPEGSISTLTIQRTEQRDSAMYRCASSLAAAGPSSYNEQFFGPGTRLTVL.

The chain employs TRBV6-6 and TRBJ1-1; D may be TRBD1 (5 bases). This CDR3 spans 14 amino acids. Germline lookup yields CDR1 MNHNY and CDR2 SVGAGI (reference sequence). The V gene lost 0 bases and the J gene lost 9 bases, with 14 bases spanning the gap. The CDR3 DNA reads as TGTGCCAGCAGTTACTCGGGGGTCGGGACGCAAGCTTTCTTT. Protein sequence: CASSYSGVGTQAFF.

This chain joins TRBV7-9 and TRBJ1-1; D remains unclear. The CDR3 is 13 residues long. Trimming shortened V by 3 bases and J by 4 bases, and 9 bases separated the two germline ends. The germline V gene encodes CDR1 SEHNR and CDR2 FQNEAQ (reference sequence). The CDR3 protein is CASSLSHGTEAFF. DNA of the CDR3: TGTGCCAGCAGCTTGAGTCACGGCACTGAAGCTTTCTTT.

The chain has TRBV19 and TRBJ2-5; TRBD2 might be the D (6 bases). The CDR3 consists of 15 residues. Germline-derived CDR1 and CDR2 are LNHDA and SQIVND (reference sequence). Trimming took off 5 bases at V and 3 bases at J, with 16 bases between the two ends. CDR3 sequence reads: CASSPGGARKETQYF. The CDR3, as DNA: TGTGCCAGTAGTCCTGGAGGGGCCAGGAAAGAGACCCAGTACTTC.